Listed below are T cell receptor beta chains from one sample, sequenced in a study of identical twins' blood T cells. One entry per CDR3 protein, called by TCRdb with MiXCR from the 5' RACE reads. The sample has 300,000 to 400,000 distinct CDR3 sequences, roughly 31% seen once. Sample: PBMCs. Receptors were obtained from a woman aged 18-49 years in good health. Each CDR3 is given with its conserved first and last residue. Each record gives: V gene, J gene, D gene, clone size, CDR3 DNA, CDR3 protein. D genes are given only for firm matches. The listing skips clone size in some rows; elsewhere it reads once, few, many or a size class.

TRBV7-2	TRBJ1-2	.	.	TGTGCCAGCAGCCTGGGACCGCCTCATGGCTACACCTTC	CASSLGPPHGYTF
TRBV14	TRBJ1-4	.	once	TGTGTCAGCAGCCGATATCGTGCAACTAATGAAAAACTGTTTTTT	CVSSRYRATNEKLFF
TRBV9	TRBJ2-7	.	few	TGTGCCAGCAGCGGACAGATGGTAAGGTACTTC	CASSGQMVRYF
TRBV6-1	TRBJ1-5	.	.	TGTGCCAGCGGTGGGCAGCTCAATCAGCCCCAGCATTTT	CASGGQLNQPQHF
TRBV20-1	TRBJ1-2	.	.	TGCAGTGCTAGAGACTTTCAGGGGCCCCGCAACTATGGCTACACCTTC	CSARDFQGPRNYGYTF
TRBV12-3/TRBV12-4	TRBJ2-5	.	.	TGTGCCAGCAAGGGCTACTACCAAGAGACCCAGTACTTC	CASKGYYQETQYF
TRBV20-1	TRBJ1-2	TRBD1	.	TGCAGTGCTAGAGATTTTGCCGGGACAGGGCCACCTTCTAACTATGGCTACACCTTC	CSARDFAGTGPPSNYGYTF
TRBV10-1	TRBJ1-4	TRBD1	many	TGCGCCAGCAGTGATACAGGGGGCGGAAAACTGTTTTTT	CASSDTGGGKLFF
TRBV27	TRBJ1-1	TRBD1	.	TGTGCCAGCAGTGACAGGGTGGGCGACACTGAAGCTTTCTTT	CASSDRVGDTEAFF
TRBV20-1	TRBJ1-1	.	.	TGCAGTGCACCGGGGAGAGGCACTGAAGCTTTCTTT	CSAPGRGTEAFF
TRBV7-2	TRBJ1-3	.	few	TGTACCAGCAGCGCCCCTATGTATGGAAACACCATATATTTT	CTSSAPMYGNTIYF
TRBV20-1	TRBJ1-5	.	many	TGCAGTGCTACTCAAACAGCCCAGCCCCAGCATTTT	CSATQTAQPQHF
TRBV20-1	TRBJ1-6	.	.	TGCAGTGCTAGACCGCGAGCCTATAATTCACCCCTCCACTTT	CSARPRAYNSPLHF
TRBV5-1	TRBJ1-1	.	few	TGCGCCAGCAGCTTCAACACCGCTCTAGGGGTTTCGAACACTGAAGCTTTCTTT	CASSFNTALGVSNTEAFF
TRBV27	TRBJ1-2	.	few	TGTGCCAGCAGTGTACAGGGATGGGGAGGGTATGGCTACACCTTC	CASSVQGWGGYGYTF
TRBV27	TRBJ1-5	.	few	TGTGCCAGCAGTTTACGTGGGGAGAATCAGCCCCAGCATTTT	CASSLRGENQPQHF
TRBV6-6	TRBJ1-6	.	.	TGTGCCAGCAGAAAGCAGTCAAATTCACCCCTCAACTTT	CASRKQSNSPLNF
TRBV7-9	TRBJ1-5	.	.	TGTGCCAGCAGCTTAGGCATGGGCGGCAATCAGCCCCAGCATTTT	CASSLGMGGNQPQHF
TRBV10-3	TRBJ2-4	.	few	TGTGCCATCGGACTTTCGCCAACTCAGTACTTC	CAIGLSPTQYF
TRBV29-1	TRBJ2-7	TRBD2	few	TGCAGCGTTGTAGCGGGATGGGCCCACGAGCAGTACTTC	CSVVAGWAHEQYF
TRBV19	TRBJ2-7	.	few	TGTGCCAGTAGTCACGAGACCTCCTACGAGCAGTACTTC	CASSHETSYEQYF
TRBV19	TRBJ1-5	TRBD1	.	TGTGCCAGTAGTTGGACAGGGAGTCAGCCCCAGCATTTT	CASSWTGSQPQHF
TRBV20-1	TRBJ2-1	TRBD2	.	TGCAGTGCTGCGGGACTAGCGGGAGACAATGAGCAGTTCTTC	CSAAGLAGDNEQFF
TRBV29-1	TRBJ2-5	.	few	TGCAGCGTTGAAGCCCTCCCGGGGAAGACCCAGTACTTC	CSVEALPGKTQYF
TRBV20-1	TRBJ1-2	.	many	TGCAGTGCCCCAGACTATGGCTACACCTTC	CSAPDYGYTF
TRBV10-3	TRBJ2-3	TRBD2	few	TGTGCCATCAGTGGACTAGCAGCGGATACGCAGTATTTT	CAISGLAADTQYF
TRBV20-1	TRBJ2-2	.	.	TGCAGTGCTAGAGACCAGCCCGGGGAGCTGTTTTTT	CSARDQPGELFF
TRBV4-3	TRBJ1-1	.	.	TGCGCCAGCAGCGGGGGGCGCGGTTTCGGAGCTTTCTTT	CASSGGRGFGAFF
TRBV20-1	TRBJ1-1	TRBD1	.	TGCAGTGCTAGAGAGACAGGGAGAACTGAAGCTTTCTTT	CSARETGRTEAFF
TRBV7-9	TRBJ1-4	TRBD1	.	TGTGCCAGCAGCCCGCAGGACAGGTTTGAAAAACTGTTTTTT	CASSPQDRFEKLFF
TRBV20-1	TRBJ1-6	.	many	TGCAGTGCTAGGTTGGGGACTTATAATTCACCCCTCCACTTT	CSARLGTYNSPLHF
TRBV20-1	TRBJ2-1	.	.	TGCAGTGCTACTCGAGCGCGACAGGTCTACAATGAGCAGTTCTTC	CSATRARQVYNEQFF
TRBV7-9	TRBJ2-3	.	.	TGTGCCAGCAGCTTAGGTCAACTGGACACAGATACGCAGTATTTT	CASSLGQLDTDTQYF
TRBV6-5	TRBJ1-2	.	few	TGTGCCAGCAGTATGGTGGGGATTCAGGGCTACACCTTC	CASSMVGIQGYTF
TRBV20-1	TRBJ1-3	.	few	TGCAGTGCTAGAGATCTGGGGTCATCTGGAAACACCATATATTTT	CSARDLGSSGNTIYF
TRBV7-6	TRBJ1-1	.	few	TGTGCCAGCAGCTACACGACAGCGAGGGGAAGGACTGAAGCTTTCTTT	CASSYTTARGRTEAFF
TRBV3-1	TRBJ2-4	.	.	TGTGCCAGCAGCCAACGGAGTCCCAAAAACATTCAGTACTTC	CASSQRSPKNIQYF
TRBV20-1	TRBJ1-2	.	few	TGCAGTGCTAGTGGCGGACATGGCTACACCTTC	CSASGGHGYTF
TRBV12-3/TRBV12-4	TRBJ2-1	TRBD1	.	TGTGCCAGCAGTTTAGAAGTGACAGGGGAGTCCTACAATGAGCAGTTCTTC	CASSLEVTGESYNEQFF